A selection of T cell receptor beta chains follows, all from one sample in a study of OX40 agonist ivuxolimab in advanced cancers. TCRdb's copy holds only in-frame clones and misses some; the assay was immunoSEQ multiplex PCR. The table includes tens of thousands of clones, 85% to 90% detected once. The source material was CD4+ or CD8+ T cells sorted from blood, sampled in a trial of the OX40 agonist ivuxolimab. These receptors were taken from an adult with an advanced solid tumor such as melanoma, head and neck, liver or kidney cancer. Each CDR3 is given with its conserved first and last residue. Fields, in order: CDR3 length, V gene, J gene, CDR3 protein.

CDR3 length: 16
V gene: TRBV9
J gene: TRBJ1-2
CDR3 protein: CASSAWTGDLSYGYTF

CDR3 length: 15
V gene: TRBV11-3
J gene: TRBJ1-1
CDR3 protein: CASSPWGQGDTEAFF

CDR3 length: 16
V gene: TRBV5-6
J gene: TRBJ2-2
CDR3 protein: CASTGGGAVDTGELFF

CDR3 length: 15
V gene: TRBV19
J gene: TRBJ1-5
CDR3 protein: CASSDWTGGDQPQHF

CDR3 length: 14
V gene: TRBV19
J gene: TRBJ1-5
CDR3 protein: CASSGNRDNQPQHF

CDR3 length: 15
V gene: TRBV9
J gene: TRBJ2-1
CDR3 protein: CASSVGGRDYNEQFF

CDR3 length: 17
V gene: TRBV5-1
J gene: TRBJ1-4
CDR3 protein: CASSLVLGTTSNEKLFF

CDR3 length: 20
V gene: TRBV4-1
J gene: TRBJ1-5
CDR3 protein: CASSQTPPGLGIYGNQPQHF

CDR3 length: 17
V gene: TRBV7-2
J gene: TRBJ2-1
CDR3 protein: CASSLLRDRGPYNEQFF

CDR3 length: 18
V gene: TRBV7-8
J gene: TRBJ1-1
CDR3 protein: CASSLQTRTGTRHTEAFF

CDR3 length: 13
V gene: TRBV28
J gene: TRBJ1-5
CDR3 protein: CAHTGTHNQPQHF

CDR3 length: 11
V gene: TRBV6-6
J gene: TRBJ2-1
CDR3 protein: CASRTRDAQFF

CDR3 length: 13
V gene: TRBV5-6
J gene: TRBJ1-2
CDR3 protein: CASGYWGVEGYTF

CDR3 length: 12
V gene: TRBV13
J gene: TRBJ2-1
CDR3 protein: CASSPPTVEQFF

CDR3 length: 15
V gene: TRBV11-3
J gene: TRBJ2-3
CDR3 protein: CASSLGGQGTDTQYF

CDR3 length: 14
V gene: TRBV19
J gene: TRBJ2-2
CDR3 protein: CASRWVGRTGELFF

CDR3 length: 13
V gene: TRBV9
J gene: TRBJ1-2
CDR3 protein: CASSVGTDYGYTF

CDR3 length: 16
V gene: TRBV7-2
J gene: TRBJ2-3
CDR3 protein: CASSLAAARIADTQYF

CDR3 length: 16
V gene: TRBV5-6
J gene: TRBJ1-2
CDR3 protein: CASSLSPGGANYGYTF

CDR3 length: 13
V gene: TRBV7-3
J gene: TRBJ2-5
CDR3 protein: CASSSRGGETQYF

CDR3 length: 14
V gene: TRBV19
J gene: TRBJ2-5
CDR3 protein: CASSTSGGIETQYF

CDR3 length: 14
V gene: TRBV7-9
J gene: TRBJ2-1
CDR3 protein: CASSLAGVYNEQFF

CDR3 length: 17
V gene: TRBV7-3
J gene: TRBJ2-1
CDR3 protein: CASSLTSLAGGYNEQFF

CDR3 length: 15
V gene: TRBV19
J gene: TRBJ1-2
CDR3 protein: CASSSRQGGNYGYTF

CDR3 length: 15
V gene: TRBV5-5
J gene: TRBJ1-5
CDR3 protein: CASSLDPVSNQPQHF

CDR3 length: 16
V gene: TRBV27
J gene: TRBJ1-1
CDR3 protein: CASTKWPAAPNTEAFF

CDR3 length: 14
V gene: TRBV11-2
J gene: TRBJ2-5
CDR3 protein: CASSTGTVQETQYF

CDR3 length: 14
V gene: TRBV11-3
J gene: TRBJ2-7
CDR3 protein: CASSQGSSSYEQYF

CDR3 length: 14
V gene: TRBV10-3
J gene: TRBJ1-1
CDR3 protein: CAISETPGQSEAFF

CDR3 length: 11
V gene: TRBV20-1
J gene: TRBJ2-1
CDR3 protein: CSARDRVEQFF

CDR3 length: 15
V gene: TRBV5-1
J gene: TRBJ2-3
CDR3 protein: CASTSGGTVTDTQYF

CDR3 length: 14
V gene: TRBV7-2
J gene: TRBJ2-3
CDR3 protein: CASSWAGREDTQYF

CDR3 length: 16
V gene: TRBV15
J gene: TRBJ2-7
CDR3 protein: CATSRGRQESSYEQYF

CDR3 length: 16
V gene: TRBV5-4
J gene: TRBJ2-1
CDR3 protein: CASSPSRVISYNEQFF

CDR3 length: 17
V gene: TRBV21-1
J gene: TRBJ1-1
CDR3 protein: CASSKGGQGLENTEAFF

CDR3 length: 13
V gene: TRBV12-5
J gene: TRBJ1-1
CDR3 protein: CASGRQGGTEAFF

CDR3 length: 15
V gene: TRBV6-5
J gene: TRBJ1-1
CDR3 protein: CASSSLTRGDPEAFF

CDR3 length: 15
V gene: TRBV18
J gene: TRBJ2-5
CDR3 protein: CASSPRLATQETQYF

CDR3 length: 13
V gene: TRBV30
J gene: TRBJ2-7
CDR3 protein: CAWHRKGHYEQYF

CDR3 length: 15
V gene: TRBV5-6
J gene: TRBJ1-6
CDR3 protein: CASSLVGGGNSPLHF

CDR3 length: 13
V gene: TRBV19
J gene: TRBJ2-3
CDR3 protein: CASTPSGTDTQYF

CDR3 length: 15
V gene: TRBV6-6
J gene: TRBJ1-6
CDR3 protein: CASRPWDNYNSPLHF